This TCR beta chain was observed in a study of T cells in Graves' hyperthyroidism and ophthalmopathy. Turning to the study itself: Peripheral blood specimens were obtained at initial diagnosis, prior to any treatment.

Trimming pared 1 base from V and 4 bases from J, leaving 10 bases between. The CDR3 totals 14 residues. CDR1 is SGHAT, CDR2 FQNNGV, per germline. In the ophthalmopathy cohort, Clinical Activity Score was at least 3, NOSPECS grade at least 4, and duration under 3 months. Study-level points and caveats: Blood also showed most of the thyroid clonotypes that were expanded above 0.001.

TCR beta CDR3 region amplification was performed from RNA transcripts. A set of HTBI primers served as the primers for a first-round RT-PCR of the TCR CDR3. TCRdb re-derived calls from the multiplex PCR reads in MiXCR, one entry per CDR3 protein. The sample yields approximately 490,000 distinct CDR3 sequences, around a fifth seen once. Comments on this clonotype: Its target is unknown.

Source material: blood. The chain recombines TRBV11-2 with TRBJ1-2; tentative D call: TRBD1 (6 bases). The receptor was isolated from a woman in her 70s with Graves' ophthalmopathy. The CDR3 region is CASSLATGFYGYTF. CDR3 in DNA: TGTGCCAGCAGCTTAGCGACAGGCTTCTATGGCTACACCTTC.